This record concerns one TCR beta chain sequence. Its antigen is as yet unknown. The data are from a study of OX40 agonist ivuxolimab in advanced cancers. About the study: Patients receiving dose escalation had hepatocellular carcinoma, melanoma, renal cell or head and neck cancer. From about 23 to 85 years was the age range, with a mean of around 57 years, and roughly 80% were male. Three patients responded partially, comprising one with hepatocellular carcinoma and two with cutaneous melanoma. Findings and caveats of the study: At 0.1 to 3.0 mg/kg and by week 6, CD4+ and CD8+ T cells in the blood had expanded clonally.

The repertoire was sequenced with immunoSEQ multiplex PCR; TCRdb's copy has only in-frame clones and lacks some. The data show about 83,000 clones, around 84% seen once. The sequencing used CD4+ or CD8+ T cells sorted from blood, collected in a trial of the OX40 agonist ivuxolimab. The receptor's source is an adult with an advanced solid tumor such as melanoma, head and neck, liver or kidney cancer.

The CDR3 sequence is CASTLQGTVSGKLFF. In nucleotides, the CDR3 is TGTGCCAGCACCCTTCAGGGTACAGTGTCAGGAAAACTGTTTTTT. This chain joins TRBV7-8 and TRBJ1-4, with a possible D match to TRBD1 (5 bases). The germline V gene encodes CDR1 SGHVS and CDR2 FQNEAQ. This CDR3 comprises 15 residues. Deletions cut 7 bases from V and 10 bases from J, with 22 bases between.